The present T cell receptor beta chain was sequenced within a study of CD8+ T cells in alopecia areata. Study at large: The study gave tofacitinib for 6 to 18 months, then 6 months off drug. Study-wide results and caveats: Sequencing of scalp tissue also captures the resident alphabeta T cells of normal skin.

V dropped 6 bases and J dropped 4; count of bases not matched to a gene: 3. The length of the CDR3 is 14 residues. The germline gives CDR1 SNHLY, CDR2 FYNNEI. With regard to this clone: As yet, its antigen is unknown.

Once RNA had been extracted, it was reverse transcribed into cDNA to act as the sequencing template. The protocol was immunoSEQ multiplex PCR, while the TCRdb copy is restricted to in-frame clones and leaves out a portion. The sample shows under 20,000 clones, more than 60% of them seen only once. As part of sample collection, lesional scalp punch biopsies and peripheral blood were taken from alopecia areata patients. The source is a human donor with alopecia areata. The sample here was skin, taken at week 0. The rearrangement links TRBV2 to TRBJ2-1; 10 positions agree with TRBD1. As DNA, the CDR3 is TGTGCCAGCAGGGACAGGGGGGTATACAATGAGCAGTTCTTC. Amino acid sequence: CASRDRGVYNEQFF.